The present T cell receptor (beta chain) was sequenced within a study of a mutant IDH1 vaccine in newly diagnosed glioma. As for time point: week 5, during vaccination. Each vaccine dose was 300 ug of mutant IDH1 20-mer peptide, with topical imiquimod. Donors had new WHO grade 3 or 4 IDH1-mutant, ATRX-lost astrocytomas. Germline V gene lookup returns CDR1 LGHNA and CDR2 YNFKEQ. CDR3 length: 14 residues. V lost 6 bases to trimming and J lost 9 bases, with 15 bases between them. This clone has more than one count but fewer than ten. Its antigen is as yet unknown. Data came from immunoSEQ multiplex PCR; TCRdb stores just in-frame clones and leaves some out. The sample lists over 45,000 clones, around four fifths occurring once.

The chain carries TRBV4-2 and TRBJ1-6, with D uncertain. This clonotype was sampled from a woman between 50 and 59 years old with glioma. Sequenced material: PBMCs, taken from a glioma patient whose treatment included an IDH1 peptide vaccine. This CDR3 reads CASSTDRAFSPLHF. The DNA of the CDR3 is TGTGCCAGCAGTACTGATAGGGCCTTTTCACCCCTCCACTTT.